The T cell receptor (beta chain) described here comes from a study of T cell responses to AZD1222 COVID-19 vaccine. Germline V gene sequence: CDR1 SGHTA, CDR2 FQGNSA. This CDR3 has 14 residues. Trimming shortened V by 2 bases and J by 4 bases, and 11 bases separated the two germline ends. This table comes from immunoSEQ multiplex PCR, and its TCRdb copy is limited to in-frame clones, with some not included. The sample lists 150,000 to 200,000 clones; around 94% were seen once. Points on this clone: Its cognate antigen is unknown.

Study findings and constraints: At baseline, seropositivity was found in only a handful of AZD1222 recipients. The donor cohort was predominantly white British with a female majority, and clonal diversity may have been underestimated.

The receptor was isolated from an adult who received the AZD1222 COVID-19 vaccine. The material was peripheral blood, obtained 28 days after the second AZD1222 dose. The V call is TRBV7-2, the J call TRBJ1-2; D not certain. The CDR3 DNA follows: TGTGCCAGCAGCTTATTTGCGGAACCCTATGGCTACACCTTC. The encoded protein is CASSLFAEPYGYTF.